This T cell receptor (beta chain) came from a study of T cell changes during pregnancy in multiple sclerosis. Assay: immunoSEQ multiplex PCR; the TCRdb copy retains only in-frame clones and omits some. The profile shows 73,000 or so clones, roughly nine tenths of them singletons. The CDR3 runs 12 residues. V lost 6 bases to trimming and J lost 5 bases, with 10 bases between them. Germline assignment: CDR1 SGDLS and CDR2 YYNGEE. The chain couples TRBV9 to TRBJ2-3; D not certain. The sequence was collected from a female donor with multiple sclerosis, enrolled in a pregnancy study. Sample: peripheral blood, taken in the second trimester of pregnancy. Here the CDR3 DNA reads TGTGCCAGCAAAGGAGAGGAAGATACGCAGTATTTT. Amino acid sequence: CASKGEEDTQYF.